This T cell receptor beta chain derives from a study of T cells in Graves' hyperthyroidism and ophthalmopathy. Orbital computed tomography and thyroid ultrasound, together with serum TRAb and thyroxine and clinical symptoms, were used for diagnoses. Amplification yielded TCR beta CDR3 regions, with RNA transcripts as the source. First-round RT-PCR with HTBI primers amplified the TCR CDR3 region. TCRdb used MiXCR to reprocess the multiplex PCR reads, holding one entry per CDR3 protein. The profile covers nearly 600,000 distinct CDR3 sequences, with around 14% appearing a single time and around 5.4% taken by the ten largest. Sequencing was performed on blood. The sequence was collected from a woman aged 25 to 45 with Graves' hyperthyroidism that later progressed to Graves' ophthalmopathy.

CDR3 coding DNA: TGTGCCAGCAGCTTAAATTCGGCGGATCATAATCAGCCCCAGCATTTT. Translated, it gives CASSLNSADHNQPQHF. The rearrangement joins TRBV7-2 to TRBJ1-5; D not resolved. The V and J ends lost 2 bases and 4 bases respectively, with 15 bases between them. The CDR3 extends over 16 amino acids. The germline V gene has CDR1 SGHTA and CDR2 FQGNSA. Together with reference TRBV7-2 and TRBJ1-5, the CDR3 gives the full variable domain: GAGVSQSPSNKVTEKGKDVELRCDPISGHTALYWYRQSLGQGLEFLIYFQGNSAPDKSGLPSDRFSAERTGGSVSTLTIQRTQQEDSAVYLCASSLNSADHNQPQHFGDGTRLSIL.